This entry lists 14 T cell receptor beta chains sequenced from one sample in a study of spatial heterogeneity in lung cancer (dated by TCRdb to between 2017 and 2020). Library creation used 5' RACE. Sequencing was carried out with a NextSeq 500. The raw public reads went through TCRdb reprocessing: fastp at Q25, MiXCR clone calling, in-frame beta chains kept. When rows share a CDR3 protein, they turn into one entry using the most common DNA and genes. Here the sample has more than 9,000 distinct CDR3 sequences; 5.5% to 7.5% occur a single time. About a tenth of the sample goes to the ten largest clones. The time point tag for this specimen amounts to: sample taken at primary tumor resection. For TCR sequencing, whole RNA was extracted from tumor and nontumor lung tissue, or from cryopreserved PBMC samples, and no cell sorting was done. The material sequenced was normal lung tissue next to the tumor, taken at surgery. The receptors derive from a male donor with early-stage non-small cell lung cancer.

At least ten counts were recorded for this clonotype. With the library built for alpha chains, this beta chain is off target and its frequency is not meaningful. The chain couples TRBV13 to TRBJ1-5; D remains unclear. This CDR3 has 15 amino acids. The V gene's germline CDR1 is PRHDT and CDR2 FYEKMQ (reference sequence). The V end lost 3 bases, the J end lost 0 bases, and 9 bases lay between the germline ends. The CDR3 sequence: CASSLGRNSNQPQHF. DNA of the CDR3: TGTGCCAGCAGCTTGGGCCGTAATAGCAATCAGCCCCAGCATTTT. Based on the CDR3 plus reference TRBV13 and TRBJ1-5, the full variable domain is AAGVIQSPRHLIKEKRETATLKCYPIPRHDTVYWYQQGPGQDPQFLISFYEKMQSDKGSIPDRFSAQQFSDYHSELNMSSLELGDSALYFCASSLGRNSNQPQHFGDGTRLSIL.

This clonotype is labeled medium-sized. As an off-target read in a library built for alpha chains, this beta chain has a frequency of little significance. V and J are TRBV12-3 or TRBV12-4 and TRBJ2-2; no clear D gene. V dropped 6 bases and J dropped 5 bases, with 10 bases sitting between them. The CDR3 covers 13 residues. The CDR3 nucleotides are TGTGCCAGCAGCCCATCGTTGACCGGGGAGCTGTTTTTT. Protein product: CASSPSLTGELFF.

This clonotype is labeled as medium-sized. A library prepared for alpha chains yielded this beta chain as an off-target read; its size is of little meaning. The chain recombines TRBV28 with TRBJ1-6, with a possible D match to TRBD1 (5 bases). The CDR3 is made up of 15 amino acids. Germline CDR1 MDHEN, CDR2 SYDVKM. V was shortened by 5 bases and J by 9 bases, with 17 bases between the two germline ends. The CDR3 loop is CASSVDNRKGSPLHF. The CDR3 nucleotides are TGTGCCAGCAGTGTGGACAATCGAAAGGGTTCACCCCTCCACTTT.

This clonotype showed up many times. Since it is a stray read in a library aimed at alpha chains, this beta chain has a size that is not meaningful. CDR3 nucleotides: TGTGCCAGCAGCCAAAGGTCCCGCAGGGGTTCCGTCGGGGAGCTGTTTTTT. This translates into CASSQRSRRGSVGELFF. The chain is built from TRBV14 and TRBJ2-2, with D tentatively TRBD1 (6 bases). This CDR3 comprises 17 residues. Germline lookup yields CDR1 SGHDN and CDR2 FVKESK. Trimming removed 2 bases from V and 7 bases from J, with 20 bases in between.

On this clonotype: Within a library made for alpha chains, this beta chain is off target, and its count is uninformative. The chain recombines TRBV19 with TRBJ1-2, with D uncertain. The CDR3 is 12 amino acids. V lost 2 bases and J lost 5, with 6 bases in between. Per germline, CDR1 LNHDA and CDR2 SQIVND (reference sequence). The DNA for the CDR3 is TGTGCCAGTAGTATATCATTGTATGGCTACACCTTC. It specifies CASSISLYGYTF.

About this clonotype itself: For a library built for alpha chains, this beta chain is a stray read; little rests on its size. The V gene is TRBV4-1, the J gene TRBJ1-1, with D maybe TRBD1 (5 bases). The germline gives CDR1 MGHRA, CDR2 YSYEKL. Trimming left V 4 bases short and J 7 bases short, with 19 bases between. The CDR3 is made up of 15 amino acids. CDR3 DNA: TGCGCCAGCAGCCCACGAGGGACGGGCCGCAGTGAAGCTTTCTTT. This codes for CASSPRGTGRSEAFF.

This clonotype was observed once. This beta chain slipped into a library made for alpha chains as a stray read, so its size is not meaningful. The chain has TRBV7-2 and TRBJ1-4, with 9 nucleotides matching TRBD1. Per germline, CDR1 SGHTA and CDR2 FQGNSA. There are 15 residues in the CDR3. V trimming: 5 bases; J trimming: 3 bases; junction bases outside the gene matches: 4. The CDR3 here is CASSIQGAANEKLFF. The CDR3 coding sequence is TGTGCCAGCAGCATACAGGGGGCGGCTAATGAAAAACTGTTTTTT.

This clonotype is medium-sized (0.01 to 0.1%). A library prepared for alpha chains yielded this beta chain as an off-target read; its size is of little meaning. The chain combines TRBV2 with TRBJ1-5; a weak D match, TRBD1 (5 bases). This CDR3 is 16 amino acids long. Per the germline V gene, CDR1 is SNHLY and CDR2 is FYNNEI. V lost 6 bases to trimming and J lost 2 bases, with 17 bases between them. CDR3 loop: CASRGLREGGNQPQHF. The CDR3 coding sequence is TGTGCCAGCAGGGGACTCAGGGAAGGAGGCAATCAGCCCCAGCATTTT.

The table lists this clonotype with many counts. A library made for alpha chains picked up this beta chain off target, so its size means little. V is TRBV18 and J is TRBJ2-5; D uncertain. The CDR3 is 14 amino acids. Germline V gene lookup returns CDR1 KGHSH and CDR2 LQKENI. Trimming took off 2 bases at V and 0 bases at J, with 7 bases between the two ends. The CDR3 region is CASSPMVDQETQYF. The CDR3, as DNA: TGTGCCAGCTCACCAATGGTAGACCAAGAGACCCAGTACTTC.

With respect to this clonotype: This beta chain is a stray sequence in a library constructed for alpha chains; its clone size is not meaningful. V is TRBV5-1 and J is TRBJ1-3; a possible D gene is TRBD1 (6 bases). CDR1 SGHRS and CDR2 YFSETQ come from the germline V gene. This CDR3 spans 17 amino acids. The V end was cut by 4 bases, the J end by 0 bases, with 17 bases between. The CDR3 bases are TGCGCCAGCAGCCCGAACGGGACACCCCGCTCTGGAAACACCATATATTTT. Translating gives CASSPNGTPRSGNTIYF. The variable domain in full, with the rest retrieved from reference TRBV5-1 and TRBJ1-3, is KAGVTQTPRYLIKTRGQQVTLSCSPISGHRSVSWYQQTPGQGLQFLFEYFSETQRNKGNFPGRFSGRQFSNSRSEMNVSTLELGDSALYLCASSPNGTPRSGNTIYFGEGSWLTVV.

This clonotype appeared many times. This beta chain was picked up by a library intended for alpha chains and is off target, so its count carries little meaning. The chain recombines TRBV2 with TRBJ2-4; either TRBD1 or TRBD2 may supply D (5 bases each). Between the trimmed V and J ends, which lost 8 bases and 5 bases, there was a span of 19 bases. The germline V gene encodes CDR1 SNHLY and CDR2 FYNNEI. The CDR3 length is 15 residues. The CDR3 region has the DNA TGTGCCAGCTCCCCGAGTGGGTCGGGGCAAAACATTCAGTACTTC. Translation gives CASSPSGSGQNIQYF.

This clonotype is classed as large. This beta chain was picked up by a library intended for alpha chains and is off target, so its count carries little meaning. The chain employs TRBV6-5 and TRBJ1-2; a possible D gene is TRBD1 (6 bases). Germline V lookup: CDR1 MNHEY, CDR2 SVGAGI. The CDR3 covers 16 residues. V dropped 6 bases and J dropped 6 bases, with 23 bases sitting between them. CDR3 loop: CASSRSRQATRDGYTF. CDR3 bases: TGTGCCAGCAGCCGTTCACGACAGGCAACTCGAGATGGCTACACCTTC.

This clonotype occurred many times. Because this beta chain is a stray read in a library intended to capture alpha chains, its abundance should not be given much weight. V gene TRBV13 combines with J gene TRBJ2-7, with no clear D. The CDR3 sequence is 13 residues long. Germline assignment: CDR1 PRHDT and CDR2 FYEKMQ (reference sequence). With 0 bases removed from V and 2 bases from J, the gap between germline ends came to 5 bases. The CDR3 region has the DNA TGTGCCAGCAGCTTAGGGGTCGCCTACGAGCAGTACTTC. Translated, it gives CASSLGVAYEQYF.

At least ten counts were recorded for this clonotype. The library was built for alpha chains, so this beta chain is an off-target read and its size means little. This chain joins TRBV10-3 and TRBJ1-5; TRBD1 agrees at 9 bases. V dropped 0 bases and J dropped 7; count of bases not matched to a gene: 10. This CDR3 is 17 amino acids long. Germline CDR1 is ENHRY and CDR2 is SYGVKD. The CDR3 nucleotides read TGTGCCATCAGTGAGTCGATAAACAGGGGGCAGGGGCAGCCCCAGCATTTT. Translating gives CAISESINRGQGQPQHF.